The clone carrying this TCR gamma chain showed up many times. The target antigen is unknown. This DNA translates differently at residue 3 from the TCRdb protein, which is that of a much larger clone; a read error is likely, and the protein shown is the DNA's own translation. This specimen comes from a study of γδ T cells in repeated Plasmodium falciparum infection. Study as a whole: Each infection was followed by sampling at 21 days, plus baseline and some pre-infection draws. General study findings and limits: Malian children's Vdelta2-negative repertoires appeared more expanded and less diverse than Australians'.

The CDR3 is 15 residues long. Per the germline V gene, CDR1 is GITISATS and CDR2 is ISYDGTV (reference sequence). TCRdb reprocessed the multiplex PCR reads through CATT. The table records some 30,000 gamma-chain clones, 1.4% of them present only once. Vgamma9/Vdelta2+ and Vdelta2-negative gammadelta T cells were flow-sorted from PBMC for bulk sequencing. Material for sequencing was gamma-delta T cells from blood. The V and J genes are TRGV9 and TRGJP1. Germline matching of the DNA provided the J gene here, since TCRdb leaves it blank. This sequence originates from a pool of human donors (malaria-infected and uninfected, not separated). CDR3 coding DNA: TGTGCCTCGTGGGAGGCCCTCGGCACTGGTTGGTTCAAGATATTT. The encoded protein is CASWEALGTGWFKIF.